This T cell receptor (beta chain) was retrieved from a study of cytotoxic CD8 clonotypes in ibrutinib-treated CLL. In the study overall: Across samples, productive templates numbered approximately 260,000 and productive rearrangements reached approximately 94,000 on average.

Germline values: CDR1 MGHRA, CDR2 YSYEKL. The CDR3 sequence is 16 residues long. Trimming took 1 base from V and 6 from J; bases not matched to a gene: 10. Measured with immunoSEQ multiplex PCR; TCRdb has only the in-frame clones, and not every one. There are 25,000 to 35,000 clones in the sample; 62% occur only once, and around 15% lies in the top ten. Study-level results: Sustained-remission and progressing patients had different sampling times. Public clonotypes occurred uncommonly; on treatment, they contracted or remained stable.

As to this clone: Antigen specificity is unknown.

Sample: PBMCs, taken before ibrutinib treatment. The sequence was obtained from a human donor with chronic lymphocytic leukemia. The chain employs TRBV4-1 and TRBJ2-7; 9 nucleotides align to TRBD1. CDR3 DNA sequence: TGCGCCAGCAGCCAAGGGTCCCGGGACAGGGTCGGCGAGCAGTACTTC. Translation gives CASSQGSRDRVGEQYF.